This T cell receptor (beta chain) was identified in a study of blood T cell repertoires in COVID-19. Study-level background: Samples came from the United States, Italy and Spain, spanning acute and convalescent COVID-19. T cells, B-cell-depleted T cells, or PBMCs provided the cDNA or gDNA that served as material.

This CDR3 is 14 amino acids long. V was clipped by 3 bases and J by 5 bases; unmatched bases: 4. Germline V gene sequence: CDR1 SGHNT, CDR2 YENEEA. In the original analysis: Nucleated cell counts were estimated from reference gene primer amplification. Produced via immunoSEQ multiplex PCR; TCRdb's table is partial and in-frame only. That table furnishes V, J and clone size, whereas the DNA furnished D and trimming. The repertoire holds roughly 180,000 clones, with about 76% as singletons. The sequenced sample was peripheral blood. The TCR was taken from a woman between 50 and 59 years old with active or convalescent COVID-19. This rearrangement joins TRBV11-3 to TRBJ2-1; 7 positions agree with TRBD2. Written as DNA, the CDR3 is TGTGCCAGCAGCTTCGACAGCGGGAACAATGAGCAGTTCTTC. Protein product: CASSFDSGNNEQFF.